This T cell receptor beta chain derives from a study of T cells in Graves' hyperthyroidism and ophthalmopathy. TCR beta CDR3 regions were amplified from RNA. In the first-round RT-PCR of the TCR CDR3, the HTBI primer set was used. TCRdb re-derived calls from the multiplex PCR reads in MiXCR, one entry per CDR3 protein. Among just under 750,000 distinct CDR3 sequences listed, roughly a third were seen once. Sequencing used blood. This sequence originates from a woman between 40 and 50 years old with Graves' hyperthyroidism.

For the CDR3, the DNA is TGTGCCAGCAGCTCAACCGGGTCTTTCACAGATACGCAGTATTTT. Translated, it gives CASSSTGSFTDTQYF. V is TRBV7-3 and J is TRBJ2-3; D not resolved. Trimming stripped 4 bases from V and 2 bases from J, with 13 bases between. Germline V gene sequence: CDR1 SGHTA, CDR2 FQGTGA. The CDR3 loop spans 15 amino acids.